This is a list of T cell receptor beta chains from one sample in a study of shared clonotypes between healthy human individuals. Some clones are missing from TCRdb's copy, which holds only in-frame ones; the method was immunoSEQ multiplex PCR. Among some 660,000 clones listed, roughly 72% were seen once. The sequencing input was memory CD4+ T cells sorted from blood. The receptors originated from a woman between 25 and 40 years old in good health. Each CDR3 is given with its conserved first and last residue. A D gene is named only where the DNA matches it firmly. A row's size may be missing; if present it is once, few, many or a size class.

d_call,clone_size,j_call,v_call,cdr3_aa,cdr3_nt
TRBD2,NA,TRBJ2-7,TRBV6-6,CASRTGGRGEQYF,TGTGCCAGCAGAACCGGGGGGAGAGGCGAGCAGTACTTC
NA,once,TRBJ2-5,TRBV20-1,CSARVGGFQYF,TGCAGTGCTAGAGTTGGTGGATTCCAGTACTTC
NA,many,TRBJ2-5,TRBV6-5,CASSPSWGKETQYF,TGTGCCAGCAGCCCGTCATGGGGTAAAGAGACCCAGTACTTC
TRBD1,NA,TRBJ2-2,TRBV2,CASSVMGQANTGELFF,TGTGCCAGCAGTGTCATGGGACAGGCGAACACCGGGGAGCTGTTTTTT
NA,NA,TRBJ1-4,TRBV28,CASRQLNEKLFF,TGTGCCAGCAGACAGCTTAATGAAAAACTGTTTTTT
NA,NA,TRBJ2-3,TRBV28,CASSSSPANTQYF,TGTGCCAGCAGTTCGTCCCCCGCAAATACGCAGTATTTT
TRBD1,few,TRBJ2-2,TRBV19,CATRDSPGTGELFF,TGTGCCACCAGGGACAGTCCGGGCACCGGGGAGCTGTTTTTT
NA,NA,TRBJ2-7,TRBV18,CASSPDYYYEQYF,TGTGCCAGCTCGCCGGACTATTACTACGAGCAGTACTTC
NA,few,TRBJ1-5,TRBV28,CASSSQVYQPQHF,TGTGCCAGCAGTTCCCAGGTTTACCAGCCCCAGCATTTT
NA,NA,TRBJ2-1,TRBV28,CASNTHTPNEQFF,TGTGCCAGCAATACGCATACCCCCAATGAGCAGTTCTTC
NA,few,TRBJ2-4,TRBV18,CASSPRTEQHNIQYF,TGTGCCAGCTCACCAAGGACCGAACAACATAACATTCAGTACTTC
NA,NA,TRBJ2-3,TRBV18,CASSPSRDASRSDTQYF,TGTGCCAGCTCACCATCCCGGGATGCTAGCAGATCAGATACGCAGTATTTT
TRBD1,NA,TRBJ1-2,TRBV6-5,CASSYRQGHYGYTF,TGTGCCAGCAGTTACCGACAGGGTCACTATGGCTACACCTTC
TRBD2,NA,TRBJ2-3,TRBV7-8,CASSSREGNTDTQYF,TGTGCCAGCAGCTCCCGGGAGGGGAACACAGATACGCAGTATTTT
NA,NA,TRBJ1-1,TRBV27,CASSLKRGRDMNTEAFF,TGTGCCAGCAGTTTAAAGAGGGGCAGGGACATGAACACTGAAGCTTTCTTT
NA,NA,TRBJ2-7,TRBV18,CASSLQGGYEQYF,TGTGCCAGCTCACTGCAGGGTGGCTACGAGCAGTACTTC
NA,once,TRBJ1-5,TRBV5-6,CASSLMAGNQPQHF,TGTGCCAGCAGCCTCATGGCAGGGAATCAGCCCCAGCATTTT
NA,NA,TRBJ2-1,TRBV4-1,CASSQDQRTYNEQFF,TGCGCCAGCAGCCAAGACCAGCGGACTTACAATGAGCAGTTCTTC
NA,NA,TRBJ1-3,TRBV19,CASSMVGTGNTIYF,TGTGCCAGTAGTATGGTAGGCACGGGAAACACCATATATTTT
NA,NA,TRBJ2-1,TRBV27,CASSTERVAYNEQFF,TGTGCCAGCAGTACCGAGCGGGTCGCTTACAATGAGCAGTTCTTC
NA,NA,TRBJ2-7,TRBV6-1,CASSELGRGSSYEQYF,TGTGCCAGCAGTGAACTTGGCAGGGGAAGCTCCTACGAGCAGTACTTC
NA,few,TRBJ1-3,TRBV6-5,CASRPRADGNTIYF,TGTGCCAGCAGGCCCAGGGCAGATGGAAACACCATATATTTT
TRBD1,NA,TRBJ1-6,TRBV28,CASSPGQGNSPLHF,TGTGCCAGCAGCCCGGGACAGGGTAATTCACCCCTCCACTTT